These T cell receptor beta chains were read from a single sample in a study of blood T cells in healthy people across ages. TCRdb fed the 5' RACE reads into MiXCR, producing one record per CDR3 protein. Of 870,000 or so distinct CDR3 sequences listed, roughly 26% were seen once; the top ten hold roughly 17%. Material: blood. Receptors were obtained from a woman older than 75 in good health. Both conserved end residues are part of each CDR3. Fields, in order: clone size, J gene, V gene, D gene, CDR3 protein, CDR3 DNA. D genes are given only for firm matches. For some rows the clone size is stated as once, few or many, or as a class when expanded; others skip it.

many	TRBJ2-5	TRBV28	TRBD2	CASSSPGGAGETQYF	TGTGCCAGCAGTTCCCCGGGAGGGGCTGGAGAGACCCAGTACTTC
NA	TRBJ1-1	TRBV6-2/TRBV6-3	TRBD1	CASSSQGAYTEAFF	TGTGCCAGCAGTTCCCAGGGGGCCTACACTGAAGCTTTCTTT
NA	TRBJ2-3	TRBV20-1	TRBD2	CSAQRGGANTQYF	TGCAGTGCCCAGCGGGGGGGAGCGAATACGCAGTATTTT
many	TRBJ2-1	TRBV12-3/TRBV12-4	NA	CASGTPEFF	TGTGCGTCTGGGACACCGGAGTTCTTC
many	TRBJ2-7	TRBV20-1	NA	CSAPTDSYEQYF	TGCAGTGCCCCGACAGATTCCTACGAGCAGTACTTC
NA	TRBJ2-5	TRBV20-1	NA	CSARDLYYERYF	TGCAGTGCTCGGGACCTATACTACGAGCGGTACTTC
NA	TRBJ2-7	TRBV5-1	NA	CASSFGRGYERYF	TGCGCCAGCAGCTTTGGCAGGGGCTACGAGCGGTACTTC
many	TRBJ1-2	TRBV6-2/TRBV6-3	NA	CASRPAGGRGYGYTF	TGTGCCAGCAGGCCCGCTGGGGGCCGAGGCTATGGCTACACCTTC
few	TRBJ2-3	TRBV3-1	NA	CASSQGTDTQDF	TGTGCCAGCAGCCAGGGAACAGATACGCAGGATTTT
many	TRBJ1-2	TRBV10-3	TRBD1	CAISEPNRGTANYGYTF	TGTGCCATCAGTGAACCAAACAGGGGGACAGCTAACTATGGCTACACCTTC
many	TRBJ2-3	TRBV20-1	NA	CSARADTQYF	TGCAGTGCTAGAGCCGATACGCAGTATTTT
few	TRBJ1-5	TRBV29-1	NA	CSVEVRPDQPQHF	TGCAGCGTTGAAGTGAGACCCGATCAGCCCCAGCATTTT
many	TRBJ1-3	TRBV12-3/TRBV12-4	TRBD1	CASIGTVGNTIYF	TGTGCCAGCATCGGGACAGTTGGAAACACCATATATTTT
many	TRBJ2-5	TRBV7-2	TRBD2	CASSLGTSAQTQYF	TGTGCCAGCAGCTTAGGGACTAGCGCGCAGACCCAGTACTTC
many	TRBJ2-5	TRBV6-1	NA	CASSTTPPGSPQETQYF	TGTGCCAGCAGTACCACCCCGCCGGGGTCTCCCCAGGAGACCCAGTACTTC
NA	TRBJ2-3	TRBV20-1	NA	CRTGGRENTDTQYF	TGCAGGACGGGCGGCAGGGAGAACACAGATACGCAGTATTTT
many	TRBJ2-7	TRBV10-3	NA	CAISESGGRVSEQYF	TGTGCCATCAGTGAGTCCGGGGGACGCGTTAGCGAGCAGTACTTC
many	TRBJ2-3	TRBV9	NA	CASSAGLLSTDTQYF	TGTGCCAGCAGCGCCGGACTTCTTAGCACAGATACGCAGTATTTT
NA	TRBJ2-1	TRBV24-1	NA	CATSDRYTGFAYNEQFF	TGTGCCACCAGTGACCGATATACAGGGTTTGCCTACAATGAGCAGTTCTTC
many	TRBJ1-5	TRBV4-1	NA	CASSQDGVKSNQPQHF	TGCGCCAGCAGCCAAGATGGGGTGAAGAGCAATCAGCCCCAGCATTTT
NA	TRBJ2-7	TRBV7-2	NA	CASSAGNEQYF	TGTGCTAGCAGCGCTGGCAACGAGCAGTACTTC
NA	TRBJ2-1	TRBV6-5	NA	CASSQTGPGNNEQFF	TGTGCCAGCAGCCAGACAGGCCCGGGTAACAATGAGCAGTTCTTC
few	TRBJ1-5	TRBV5-1	NA	CASSLTTGPNQPQHF	TGCGCCAGCAGCTTGACAACAGGGCCCAATCAGCCCCAGCATTTT
many	TRBJ2-7	TRBV6-1	NA	CASTLALEQYF	TGTGCCAGCACTCTAGCCCTCGAGCAGTACTTC
NA	TRBJ2-7	TRBV29-1	NA	CSTTHEQYF	TGCAGCACAACACACGAGCAGTACTTC
many	TRBJ2-1	TRBV20-1	NA	CSAITGQPMEQFF	TGCAGTGCCATAACAGGCCAACCAATGGAGCAGTTCTTC
many	TRBJ2-1	TRBV5-1	TRBD1	CASSSGQGAVSEQFF	TGCGCCAGCAGCTCGGGACAGGGGGCAGTGAGTGAGCAGTTCTTC
NA	TRBJ2-2	TRBV27	NA	CASSPRQQNTGELFF	TGTGCCAGCAGTCCGAGACAGCAGAACACCGGGGAGCTGTTTTTT
NA	TRBJ2-3	TRBV3-1	TRBD2	CASSPDRLAADTQYF	TGTGCCAGCAGCCCAGACAGACTAGCTGCTGATACGCAGTATTTT
few	TRBJ1-1	TRBV2	NA	CASRLDPNTEAFF	TGTGCCAGCAGGTTAGACCCGAACACTGAAGCTTTCTTT
NA	TRBJ1-1	TRBV7-2	TRBD1	CASSQGQTHTEAFF	TGTGCCAGCAGCCAGGGACAGACGCACACTGAAGCTTTCTTT
NA	TRBJ2-5	TRBV14	TRBD2	CASGQLFGLAGGETQYF	TGTGCCAGCGGCCAACTATTCGGACTAGCGGGGGGAGAGACCCAGTACTTC
few	TRBJ2-3	TRBV7-9	TRBD1	CACSFQVTRDRVPSDTQYF	TGTGCCTGCAGCTTCCAAGTGACCCGGGACAGGGTTCCGTCAGATACGCAGTATTTT
many	TRBJ1-1	TRBV6-2/TRBV6-3	TRBD1	CASSPGQRYTEAFF	TGTGCCAGCAGTCCGGGACAGAGATACACTGAAGCTTTCTTT
many	TRBJ2-5	TRBV2	NA	CASDRERETQYF	TGTGCCAGCGACAGAGAGCGAGAGACCCAGTACTTC
NA	TRBJ2-3	TRBV14	NA	CASSQVPDTQYF	TGTGCCAGCAGCCAAGTCCCGGATACGCAGTATTTT
NA	TRBJ2-2	TRBV20-1	NA	CSARVGGWAGELFF	TGCAGTGCTAGAGTTGGGGGGTGGGCCGGGGAGCTGTTTTTT
many	TRBJ1-2	TRBV7-8	NA	CASSLGVPGSDGYTF	TGTGCCAGCAGCTTAGGTGTGCCAGGGAGCGATGGCTACACCTTC
NA	TRBJ2-5	TRBV5-1	NA	CASSIDSSQYF	TGCGCCAGCAGCATAGACAGTTCGCAGTACTTC
few	TRBJ1-2	TRBV7-2	NA	CASSFATLGYTF	TGTGCCAGCAGCTTCGCCACGCTTGGCTACACCTTC
few	TRBJ2-3	TRBV6-5	NA	CASSYPGGTTDTQYF	TGTGCCAGCAGTTATCCTGGGGGGACCACAGATACGCAGTATTTT
many	TRBJ2-1	TRBV3-1	NA	CASSQDRSGEQFF	TGTGCCAGCAGCCAAGATCGAAGCGGTGAGCAGTTCTTC
few	TRBJ2-7	TRBV3-1	TRBD1	CASTLQGTYSSYEQYF	TGTGCCAGCACCTTACAGGGGACCTATAGCTCCTACGAGCAGTACTTC
NA	TRBJ2-7	TRBV24-1	NA	CAIESATITGEQYF	TGTGCCATCGAATCAGCGACTATCACAGGCGAGCAGTACTTC
many	TRBJ2-1	TRBV14	NA	CASSQVRSGRYNEQFF	TGTGCCAGCAGCCAAGTGAGAAGCGGGCGCTACAATGAGCAGTTCTTC
NA	TRBJ1-5	TRBV12-3/TRBV12-4	TRBD1	CASSLGTGGVNQPQHF	TGTGCCAGCAGTTTAGGGACAGGGGGCGTGAATCAGCCCCAGCATTTT
many	TRBJ1-2	TRBV12-3/TRBV12-4	NA	CASRRQRDYGYTF	TGTGCCAGCAGGAGACAGCGGGACTATGGCTACACCTTC
NA	TRBJ2-7	TRBV5-4	NA	CASRVEGDYEQYF	TGTGCCAGCAGGGTGGAGGGGGACTACGAGCAGTACTTC
many	TRBJ1-2	TRBV6-5	NA	CASSPDSLYGYTF	TGTGCCAGCAGTCCGGACAGTTTGTATGGCTACACCTTC
many	TRBJ2-1	TRBV7-2	NA	CASSRLGNEQFF	TGTGCCAGCAGCCGGCTTGGAAATGAGCAGTTCTTC
NA	TRBJ2-3	TRBV6-2/TRBV6-3	TRBD1	CASSPIDRGYDTQYF	TGTGCCAGCAGCCCCATCGACAGGGGGTACGATACGCAGTATTTT
once	TRBJ1-1	TRBV20-1	NA	CSASTLGRHAAEAFF	TGCAGTGCTAGTACCTTGGGACGGCATGCGGCTGAAGCTTTCTTT
many	TRBJ2-3	TRBV3-1	TRBD2	CASSPSGTSIQYF	TGTGCCAGCAGCCCCTCCGGGACTAGCATTCAGTATTTT
NA	TRBJ2-3	TRBV7-2	TRBD2	CASRRGLADTQYF	TGTGCCAGTCGTCGGGGACTAGCAGATACGCAGTATTTT
NA	TRBJ1-4	TRBV18	NA	CASSERESRAEKLFF	TGTGCCAGCTCAGAGCGGGAATCCCGCGCAGAAAAACTGTTTTTT
NA	TRBJ1-2	TRBV7-9	TRBD1	CASSWGTGGTYGYTF	TGTGCCAGCAGCTGGGGGACAGGGGGAACCTATGGCTACACCTTC
many	TRBJ2-1	TRBV5-1	NA	CASSLESGRYNEQFF	TGCGCCAGCAGCTTGGAGTCAGGGAGGTACAATGAGCAGTTCTTC